The 10 T cell receptor beta chains presented below share a single source sample, sequenced in a study of blood T cell repertoires in COVID-19. The method was immunoSEQ multiplex PCR; TCRdb's version includes in-frame clones alone and lacks a portion of them. The sample holds about half a million clones; nearly 90% are singletons and the top ten take roughly 0.92%. Input material: peripheral blood. Receptor source: a man in his late teens or twenties with COVID-19, enrolled during active disease.

The chain recombines TRBV7-8 with TRBJ2-5; unclear D gene. V lost 4 bases, J lost 0 bases, and 9 bases lay in between. CDR3 length: 14 amino acids. Germline loops: CDR1 SGHVS, CDR2 FQNEAQ. CDR3 amino acids: CASSSTVHQETQYF. The CDR3 bases are TGTGCCAGCAGCTCCACAGTCCACCAAGAGACCCAGTACTTC. Full variable domain (outside the CDR3, taken from reference TRBV7-8 and TRBJ2-5): GAGVSQSPRYKVAKRGQDVALRCDPISGHVSLFWYQQALGQGPEFLTYFQNEAQLDKSGLPSDRFFAERPEGSVSTLKIQRTQQEDSAVYLCASSSTVHQETQYFGPGTRLLVL.

The chain combines TRBV10-3 with TRBJ2-2; a weak D match, TRBD1 (6 bases). The CDR3 length is 13 residues. The V end lost 6 bases, the J end lost 3 bases, and 8 bases lay between the germline ends. The germline gives CDR1 ENHRY, CDR2 SYGVKD. The CDR3 sequence: CAIRPGDTGELFF. CDR3 nucleotide sequence: TGTGCCATCAGGCCAGGGGACACCGGGGAGCTGTTTTTT.

This CDR3 is CAISVRIADGYTF. The CDR3 coding sequence is TGTGCCATCAGTGTTAGGATCGCGGATGGCTACACCTTC. The rearrangement joins TRBV10-3 to TRBJ1-2; D unclear. CDR3 length equals 13 residues. Germline CDR1 reads ENHRY; CDR2 reads SYGVKD. Trimming shortened V by 4 bases and J by 6 bases, and 12 bases separated the two germline ends.

This clone was seen a handful of times. The rearrangement joins TRBV7-8 to TRBJ1-4, with TRBD1 matching 7 bases. Germline V lookup: CDR1 SGHVS, CDR2 FQNEAQ. V shed 5 bases and J 8 bases; nucleotides not matched to a gene: 11. The CDR3 runs 15 residues. CDR3 sequence (DNA): TGTGCCAGCAGCAAGCGACAGGGAATTAACGAAAAACTGTTTTTT. The encoded protein is CASSKRQGINEKLFF.

This clone showed up just a few times. This sequence joins TRBV6-6 and TRBJ1-3; no clear D gene. This CDR3 is built from 13 residues. CDR1 MNHNY and CDR2 SVGAGI come from the germline V gene (reference sequence). Between the trimmed V and J ends, which lost 7 bases and 0 bases, there was a span of 7 bases. CDR3 region: CASKPSSGNTIYF. CDR3 in DNA: TGTGCCAGCAAGCCGAGCTCTGGAAACACCATATATTTT.

This clone was detected once. Different DNA sequences within this sample yield the same CDR3. This rearrangement joins TRBV29-1 to TRBJ2-7; no firm D call. CDR3 length: 11 amino acids. Germline assignment: CDR1 SQVTM and CDR2 ANQGSEA. Trimming cost V 4 bases and J 3 bases, with 7 bases left between them. The CDR3 DNA reads as TGCAGCGTTGTGGTCAGCTACGAGCAGTACTTC. Its translation: CSVVVSYEQYF.

V usage is TRBV30 and J usage is TRBJ2-2, with 14 positions matching TRBD2. V dropped 5 bases and J dropped 4; count of bases not matched to a gene: 3. This CDR3 region has 15 residues. From germline, CDR1 is GTSNPN and CDR2 SVGIG (reference sequence). The CDR3 region is CAWSTSGRATGELFF. CDR3 DNA sequence: TGTGCCTGGTCGACTAGCGGGAGGGCCACCGGGGAGCTGTTTTTT.

The chain combines TRBV6-6 with TRBJ1-5; D might be TRBD1 (6 bases). V shed 8 bases and J shed 1 base, with 18 bases lying between them. CDR3 length equals 16 residues. In germline, CDR1 is MNHNY, CDR2 SVGAGI (reference sequence). The CDR3 protein is CASSPPGVRSNQPQHF. The CDR3 region has the DNA TGTGCCAGCTCCCCCCCAGGGGTAAGGAGCAATCAGCCCCAGCATTTT.

V and J are TRBV9 and TRBJ2-3; the match to TRBD2 covers 10 bases. V lost 0 bases to trimming and J lost 2 bases; unmatched junction nucleotides: 12. CDR3 length equals 19 residues. Germline values: CDR1 SGDLS, CDR2 YYNGEE. The DNA for the CDR3 is TGTGCCAGCAGCGTAGGAGGCCTAGCGGGGGCCTCACCCACAGATACGCAGTATTTT. Its translation: CASSVGGLAGASPTDTQYF.

The V gene is TRBV5-1, the J gene TRBJ2-5; 10 bases fit TRBD2. J was trimmed by 2 bases and V by 5 bases; bases with no gene match: 3. The CDR3 is made up of 14 amino acids. From germline, CDR1 is SGHRS and CDR2 YFSETQ. In DNA, the CDR3 is TGCGCCAGCAGTTCTAGCGGGAGTCAAGAGACCCAGTACTTC. It translates to CASSSSGSQETQYF.